A selection of T cell receptor beta chains follows, all from one sample in a study of blood T cell repertoires in COVID-19. TCRdb keeps only in-frame clones here, not all; method: immunoSEQ multiplex PCR. The sample has approximately 74,000 clones; roughly 86% are singletons. The sequencing input was peripheral blood. Receptors were obtained from a man between 65 and 85 years old with acute or convalescent COVID-19. CDR3s leave out the opening cysteine and the closing phenylalanine or tryptophan. Part of the rows lack a size; the others show once, few, many or a class for expanded clones.

cdr3_length	v_call	j_call	clone_size	cdr3_aa
13	TRBV18	TRBJ2-7	.	ASSPPDRGRREQY
13	TRBV6-5	TRBJ1-1	.	ASSYSWTANTEAF
12	TRBV3-1/TRBV3-2	TRBJ1-6	.	ASSLPLPDSPLH
13	TRBV15	TRBJ1-4	.	ATSRDRVGSEKLF
12	TRBV4-3	TRBJ1-1	.	ASSQVEGLTEAF
14	TRBV10-2	TRBJ1-2	few	ASSDTAGQGAPGYT
11	TRBV12-3/TRBV12-4	TRBJ1-2	.	ASSIGTVYGYT
12	TRBV4-3	TRBJ2-1	.	ASSQDGAGNEQF
13	TRBV6-2/TRBV6-3	TRBJ2-5	.	ASSYRDRAQETQY
12	TRBV7-2	TRBJ2-3	.	ASSSMGGADTQY
9	TRBV9	TRBJ1-2	.	ASSGGYGYT
12	TRBV11-2	TRBJ2-1	.	ASSLGGTYNEQF
12	TRBV5-5	TRBJ1-2	few	ASSADRGGYGYT
11	TRBV6-1	TRBJ1-1	.	ASSERIGGEAF
14	TRBV29-1	TRBJ2-6	.	SVASGGAGRANVLT
16	TRBV2	TRBJ1-6	few	ASSEGSSGSSYNSPLH
11	TRBV5-4	TRBJ1-1	.	ASSLTGDLEAF
12	TRBV7-9	TRBJ1-2	.	ASSLSTGNYGYT